These 16 T cell receptor beta chains originate from one sample sequenced in a study of OX40 agonist ivuxolimab in advanced cancers. To prepare the library, the immunoSEQ multiplex PCR assay was applied. Held by TCRdb, this immuneACCESS table contains in-frame sequences only and omits some clones. Under half of the omission traces to an unresolved V gene where checked; the cause of the rest is unknown. In this sample the table shows about 70,000 clones, roughly 90% of which occur a single time. Of the sample, over 2.5% falls within the top ten clones. The sequenced sample was CD4+ or CD8+ T cells sorted from blood, obtained in a trial of the OX40 agonist ivuxolimab. These receptors all stem from an adult with an advanced solid tumor such as melanoma, head and neck, liver or kidney cancer.

The CDR3 sequence: CASSHPVGAGPANVLTF. CDR3 DNA sequence: TGCGCCAGCAGCCATCCAGTAGGGGCAGGACCGGCCAACGTCCTGACTTTC. The chain uses TRBV4-1 and TRBJ2-6; maybe TRBD1 (5 bases). Germline assignment: CDR1 MGHRA and CDR2 YSYEKL. Trimming shortened V by 3 bases and J by 6 bases, and 18 bases separated the two germline ends. The CDR3 is 17 residues long.

V is TRBV2 and J is TRBJ1-5, with 9 bases that match TRBD1. V lost 5 bases, J lost 4 bases, and 6 bases stayed unmatched. The CDR3 spans 15 residues. CDR1 and CDR2 from the germline V gene are SNHLY and FYNNEI. The CDR3 is CASSPGTGPNQPQHF. The CDR3 DNA sequence: TGTGCCAGCAGTCCCGGGACAGGGCCAAATCAGCCCCAGCATTTT.

The chain combines TRBV9 with TRBJ1-1; D call uncertain. Trimming pared 6 bases from V and 0 bases from J, leaving 12 bases between. The CDR3 loop spans 14 amino acids. Germline V gene data show CDR1 as SGDLS and CDR2 as YYNGEE. CDR3 residues: CASTREGVNTEAFF. DNA for the CDR3: TGTGCCAGCACCCGAGAGGGTGTGAACACTGAAGCTTTCTTT.

The J gene is TRBJ1-5, the V gene TRBV7-2; D call uncertain. The V gene lost 0 bases and the J gene lost 10 bases, with 10 bases spanning the gap. Germline assignment: CDR1 SGHTA and CDR2 FQGNSA. The CDR3 is 13 amino acids. As DNA, the CDR3 is TGTGCCAGCAGCTTAGCGCTCGTGAGTCCCCAGCATTTT. Its translation is CASSLALVSPQHF. Complete variable domain (other parts from reference TRBV7-2 and TRBJ1-5): GAGVSQSPSNKVTEKGKDVELRCDPISGHTALYWYRQSLGQGLEFLIYFQGNSAPDKSGLPSDRFSAERTGGSVSTLTIQRTQQEDSAVYLCASSLALVSPQHFGDGTRLSIL.

V is TRBV2 and J is TRBJ1-2; D not certain. V was trimmed by 7 bases and J by 2 bases, leaving 8 bases between them. This CDR3 comprises 12 residues. CDR1 and CDR2 (germline): SNHLY, FYNNEI. This chain's CDR3 is CASKETNYGYTF. The CDR3 region has the DNA TGTGCCAGCAAAGAGACGAACTATGGCTACACCTTC.

The chain recombines TRBV30 with TRBJ1-3; tentatively, D is TRBD1 (6 bases). Germline CDR1 GTSNPN, CDR2 SVGIG (reference sequence). The V gene lost 1 base and the J gene lost 2 bases, with 9 bases spanning the gap. CDR3 length equals 14 residues. CDR3 protein: CAWSAQGPGNTIYF. As DNA, the CDR3 is TGTGCCTGGAGTGCCCAGGGGCCTGGAAACACCATATATTTT.

This chain connects TRBV5-1 to TRBJ1-4, with a possible D match to TRBD1 (6 bases). With 3 bases removed from V and 8 bases from J, the gap between germline ends came to 14 bases. The CDR3 loop spans 14 amino acids. Looked up from germline, CDR1 is SGHRS and CDR2 is YFSETQ. CDR3 nucleotides: TGCGCCAGCAGCTGGGAGGGGGATCGAGAAAAACTGTTTTTT. Amino acid sequence: CASSWEGDREKLFF.

This clone was counted between two and nine times. V is TRBV6-6 and J is TRBJ2-2, with 10 positions matching TRBD1. CDR3 length equals 13 residues. Germline loops: CDR1 MNHNY, CDR2 SVGAGI (reference sequence). V was clipped by 8 bases and J by 9 bases; unmatched bases: 6. DNA of the CDR3: TGTGCCAGCGGGGACAGGGGCGGGAGGGAGCTGTTTTTT. Its translation is CASGDRGGRELFF.

The chain recombines TRBV15 with TRBJ2-7; TRBD1 matches 10 bases. V lost 1 base, J lost 4 bases, and 7 bases stayed unmatched. The CDR3 covers 16 residues. Germline V gene data show CDR1 as LNHNV and CDR2 as YYDKDF (reference sequence). CDR3 sequence: CATSRASGTGVYEQYF. The CDR3 DNA reads TGTGCCACCAGCAGAGCGTCCGGGACAGGGGTTTACGAGCAGTACTTC.

The V gene is TRBV19, the J gene TRBJ2-7; 8 positions agree with TRBD1. Germline CDR1 is LNHDA and CDR2 is SQIVND (reference sequence). The CDR3 sequence is 16 residues long. V dropped 5 bases and J dropped 5; count of bases not matched to a gene: 14. DNA of the CDR3: TGTGCCAGTAGTCAGAATAACAGGGGGTATGTGGACGAGCAGTACTTC. Its translation: CASSQNNRGYVDEQYF.

The V call is TRBV27, the J call TRBJ1-4; D not resolved. Germline CDR1 and CDR2: MNHEY and SMNVEV (reference sequence). V was cut by 5 bases and J by 8 bases, with 21 bases left in between. The CDR3 has 16 amino acids. The CDR3 region has the DNA TGTGCCAGCAGTCCCGGAGTGGTGGAGGGTTCCGAAAAACTGTTTTTT. The encoded protein is CASSPGVVEGSEKLFF.

V usage is TRBV5-6 and J usage is TRBJ2-3; TRBD2 agrees at 12 bases. Germline assignment: CDR1 SGHDT and CDR2 YYEEEE. The CDR3 has 16 residues. Unmatched junction bases numbered 4, after V lost 3 bases and J lost 2 bases. The CDR3, as DNA: TGTGCCAGCAGCTCACTAGCGGGGGGCCTCACAGATACGCAGTATTTT. It is translated as CASSSLAGGLTDTQYF.

The chain employs TRBV29-1 and TRBJ2-1, with 8 bases fitting TRBD1. With V trimmed by 7 bases and J by 7 bases, 15 bases remained unmatched. The CDR3 has 15 residues. Looked up from germline, CDR1 is SQVTM and CDR2 is ANQGSEA. CDR3: CSAALGTGLRNEQFF. CDR3 DNA sequence: TGCAGCGCAGCCCTCGGGACAGGACTGAGAAATGAGCAGTTCTTC.

This rearrangement joins TRBV10-3 to TRBJ2-1; 10 bases agree with TRBD2. CDR1 and CDR2 (germline): ENHRY, SYGVKD. This CDR3 region has 15 residues. The trim removed 0 bases at V and 5 bases at J, leaving 1 base unmatched. The CDR3 DNA is TGTGCCATCAGTGAGTCTAGCGGGGGGCACAATGAGCAGTTCTTC. This gives the protein CAISESSGGHNEQFF.

The J gene is TRBJ1-2, the V gene TRBV9; perhaps TRBD1 as D (5 bases). Germline CDR1 SGDLS, CDR2 YYNGEE. The V end lost 4 bases, the J end lost 1 base, and 14 bases lay between the germline ends. This CDR3 is 15 amino acids long. CDR3 residues: CASSRQTSLNYGYTF. DNA of the CDR3: TGTGCCAGCAGCCGACAGACTAGTCTTAACTATGGCTACACCTTC.

The chain links TRBV11-2 to TRBJ1-2; no reliable D call. This CDR3 contains 15 residues. Germline V CDR1 and CDR2: SGHAT, FQNNGV. V dropped 5 bases and J dropped 3 bases, with 16 bases sitting between them. The CDR3 spells CASSLDVGSYYGYTF. CDR3 coding DNA: TGTGCCAGCAGCCTGGACGTAGGGAGTTACTATGGCTACACCTTC.